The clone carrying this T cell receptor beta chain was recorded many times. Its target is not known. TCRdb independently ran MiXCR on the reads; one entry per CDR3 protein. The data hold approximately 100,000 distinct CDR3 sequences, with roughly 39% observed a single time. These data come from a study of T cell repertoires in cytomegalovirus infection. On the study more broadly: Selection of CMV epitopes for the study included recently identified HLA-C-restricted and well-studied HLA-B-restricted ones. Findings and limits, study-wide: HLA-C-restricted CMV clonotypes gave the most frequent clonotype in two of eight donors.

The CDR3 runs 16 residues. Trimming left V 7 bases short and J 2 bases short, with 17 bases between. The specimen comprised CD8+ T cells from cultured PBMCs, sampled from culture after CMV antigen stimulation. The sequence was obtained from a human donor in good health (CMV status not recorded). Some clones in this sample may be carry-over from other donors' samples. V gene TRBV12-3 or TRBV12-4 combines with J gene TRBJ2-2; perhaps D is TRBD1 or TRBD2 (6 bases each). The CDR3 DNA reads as TGTGCCAGCATCCCGGGGGCCCAAGCCAACACCGGGGAGCTGTTTTTT. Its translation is CASIPGAQANTGELFF.